A selection of T cell receptor beta chains follows, all from one sample in a study of T cell repertoires in cytomegalovirus infection. MiXCR, run by TCRdb on the reads, gives a single entry per CDR3 protein. The profile shows around 210,000 distinct CDR3 sequences, 6% to 8% of them singletons. The sequencing sample was made of PBMCs. The receptors were sampled from a human donor in good health (CMV status not recorded). Some clones in this sample may be carry-over from other donors' samples. Both conserved end residues are part of each CDR3. D genes are given only for firm matches. Size is omitted from some rows. Given values are once, few, many or a class for expanded clones.

j_call | clone_size | d_call | v_call | cdr3_aa | cdr3_nt
TRBJ1-6 | many | . | TRBV6-6 | CASSYRGLNSPLHF | TGTGCCAGCAGTTATCGCGGTTTGAATTCACCCCTCCACTTT
TRBJ2-1 | many | . | TRBV28 | CASQTVDEQFF | TGTGCCAGCCAGACGGTGGATGAGCAGTTCTTC
TRBJ2-5 | many | . | TRBV12-3/TRBV12-4 | CASRKSQRQETQYF | TGTGCCAGCCGAAAAAGCCAACGACAAGAGACCCAGTACTTC
TRBJ2-7 | many | . | TRBV7-9 | CASSLAFRNSYEQYF | TGTGCCAGCAGCTTAGCATTCCGGAACTCCTACGAGCAGTACTTC
TRBJ1-6 | many | TRBD1 | TRBV6-6 | CASRGDRDPYNSPLHF | TGTGCCAGCAGGGGCGACAGGGACCCTTATAATTCACCCCTCCACTTT
TRBJ2-7 | many | . | TRBV7-2 | CASSFDRTYEQYF | TGTGCCAGCAGCTTCGACAGGACTTACGAGCAGTACTTC
TRBJ1-2 | many | TRBD1 | TRBV29-1 | CSARDPGTGDGYTF | TGCAGCGCACGGGACCCGGGGACAGGGGATGGCTACACCTTC
TRBJ2-7 | many | . | TRBV2 | CASSEIRTSYEQYF | TGTGCCAGCAGTGAGATAAGAACCTCCTACGAGCAGTACTTC
TRBJ2-2 | . | TRBD2 | TRBV5-6 | CASSLRLASNTGELFF | TGTGCCAGCAGCTTGCGACTAGCGTCGAACACCGGGGAGCTGTTTTTT
TRBJ2-6 | many | . | TRBV30 | CAWVAPPSGANVLTF | TGTGCCTGGGTCGCCCCCCCCTCTGGGGCCAACGTCCTGACTTTC
TRBJ1-3 | many | . | TRBV20-1 | CSARDGNTIYF | TGCAGTGCTAGAGATGGAAACACCATATATTTT
TRBJ2-7 | . | . | TRBV6-2/TRBV6-3 | CASSYRGGKQYF | TGTGCCAGCAGTTATAGGGGAGGTAAGCAGTACTTC
TRBJ2-3 | many | TRBD1 | TRBV28 | CASSLGQGGDTQYF | TGTGCCAGCAGTCTTGGACAGGGAGGAGATACGCAGTATTTT
TRBJ2-7 | many | TRBD1 | TRBV12-3/TRBV12-4 | CASSFEGTGAGEQYF | TGTGCCAGCAGTTTTGAAGGGACAGGGGCTGGCGAGCAGTACTTC
TRBJ2-5 | many | TRBD2 | TRBV6-2/TRBV6-3 | CASSHGLAGGQETQYF | TGTGCCAGCAGCCATGGACTAGCGGGGGGACAAGAGACCCAGTACTTC
TRBJ2-7 | many | . | TRBV28 | CASSLWKQGLSYEQYF | TGTGCCAGCAGTTTATGGAAACAGGGTTTGTCCTACGAGCAGTACTTC
TRBJ1-1 | . | TRBD1 | TRBV14 | CASSQSPGGATEAFF | TGTGCCAGCAGCCAATCGCCAGGGGGGGCGACTGAAGCTTTCTTT
TRBJ2-7 | many | . | TRBV10-3 | CAISEEQGPYEQYF | TGTGCCATCAGTGAGGAACAGGGCCCCTACGAGCAGTACTTC
TRBJ2-3 | many | . | TRBV6-5 | CASTHLGGGHTDTQYF | TGTGCCAGCACCCACCTCGGTGGGGGTCACACAGATACGCAGTATTTT
TRBJ1-1 | many | . | TRBV28 | CASSFREVGRTEAFF | TGTGCCAGCAGTTTTCGTGAGGTTGGGAGGACTGAAGCTTTCTTT
TRBJ1-6 | many | . | TRBV11-2 | CASRLRGLGTPLHF | TGTGCCAGCCGCCTCCGAGGCCTCGGGACACCCCTCCACTTT
TRBJ2-1 | many | TRBD2 | TRBV27 | CASRPSGVPHEQFF | TGTGCCAGCAGGCCTAGCGGGGTCCCACATGAGCAGTTCTTC
TRBJ2-5 | many | . | TRBV7-9 | CASSLVDRGQETQYF | TGTGCCAGCAGCTTAGTGGATAGGGGCCAAGAGACCCAGTACTTC
TRBJ2-5 | many | . | TRBV2 | CASPPDNDF | TGTGCCAGCCCACCAGACAACGACTTC
TRBJ2-1 | many | . | TRBV9 | CASSVEGVATYNEQFF | TGTGCCAGCAGCGTAGAGGGAGTTGCAACCTACAATGAGCAGTTCTTC
TRBJ1-2 | many | TRBD1 | TRBV4-1 | CASSQAGTVFDYGYTF | TGCGCCAGCAGCCAAGCGGGGACAGTTTTTGACTATGGCTACACCTTC
TRBJ2-3 | . | . | TRBV20-1 | CSADGQGGDSTDTQYF | TGCAGTGCTGACGGGCAGGGGGGGGATAGCACAGATACGCAGTATTTT
TRBJ2-3 | many | TRBD2 | TRBV20-1 | CSARDPSAAGVTADTQYF | TGCAGTGCTAGAGATCCTTCTGCCGCGGGGGTAACGGCAGATACGCAGTATTTT
TRBJ2-1 | many | . | TRBV27 | CASSPGPPYNEQFF | TGTGCCAGCAGTCCGGGACCCCCCTACAATGAGCAGTTCTTC
TRBJ1-4 | many | . | TRBV4-3 | CASSQGGGRDEKLFF | TGCGCCAGCAGCCAAGGGGGAGGCAGGGATGAAAAACTGTTTTTT
TRBJ1-1 | many | . | TRBV7-9 | CASSFQLNTEAFF | TGTGCCAGCAGCTTTCAGCTCAACACTGAAGCTTTCTTT
TRBJ1-5 | many | TRBD1 | TRBV6-2/TRBV6-3 | CASTDRVQQPQHF | TGTGCCAGCACCGACAGGGTCCAACAGCCCCAGCATTTT
TRBJ2-7 | many | TRBD1 | TRBV18 | CASSPPGQRAYEQYF | TGTGCCAGCTCACCCCCGGGACAGCGAGCCTACGAGCAGTACTTC
TRBJ2-2 | few | . | TRBV6-5 | CASRLTGELFF | TGTGCCAGCAGACTAACCGGGGAGCTGTTTTTT
TRBJ1-2 | many | . | TRBV28 | CASSPLGDSDFNYGYTF | TGTGCCAGCAGTCCCCTGGGAGACAGCGACTTTAACTATGGCTACACCTTC
TRBJ2-1 | many | TRBD1 | TRBV24-1 | CATSDSREGAVEQFF | TGTGCCACCAGTGATTCAAGAGAGGGGGCGGTGGAGCAGTTCTTC
TRBJ1-1 | . | . | TRBV4-2 | CASSQGPLDRNTEAFF | TGTGCCAGCAGCCAAGGACCCCTCGATCGGAACACTGAAGCTTTCTTT
TRBJ1-4 | many | . | TRBV6-1 | CASRNRGKATNEKLFF | TGTGCCAGCAGAAATCGGGGGAAAGCAACTAATGAAAAACTGTTTTTT
TRBJ2-3 | many | TRBD2 | TRBV6-1 | CASSPLPVRGATDTQYF | TGTGCCAGCAGTCCCCTACCGGTGCGGGGGGCAACAGATACGCAGTATTTT
TRBJ1-2 | many | . | TRBV3-1 | CASSQFRASTGPVNGYTF | TGTGCCAGCAGCCAGTTTCGCGCCTCCACAGGGCCGGTTAATGGCTACACCTTC
TRBJ1-3 | many | . | TRBV2 | CASITVSSGNTIYF | TGTGCCAGCATTACAGTGAGCTCTGGAAACACCATATATTTT
TRBJ2-7 | many | . | TRBV20-1 | CSARLPGPHYEQYF | TGCAGTGCTAGACTGCCGGGACCCCACTACGAGCAGTACTTC